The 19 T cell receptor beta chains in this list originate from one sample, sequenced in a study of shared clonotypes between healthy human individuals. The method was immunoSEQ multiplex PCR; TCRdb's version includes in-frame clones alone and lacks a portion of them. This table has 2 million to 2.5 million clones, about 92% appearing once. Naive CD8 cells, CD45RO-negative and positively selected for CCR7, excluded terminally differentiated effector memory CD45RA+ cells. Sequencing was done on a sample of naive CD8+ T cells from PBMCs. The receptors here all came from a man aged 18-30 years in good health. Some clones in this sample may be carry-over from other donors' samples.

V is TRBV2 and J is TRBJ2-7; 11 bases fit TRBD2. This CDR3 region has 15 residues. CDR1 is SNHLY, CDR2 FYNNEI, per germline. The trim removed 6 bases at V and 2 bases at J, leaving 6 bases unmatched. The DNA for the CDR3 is TGTGCCAGCAGCAAACTAGCGGGGGTCGCCTACGAGCAGTACTTC. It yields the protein CASSKLAGVAYEQYF.

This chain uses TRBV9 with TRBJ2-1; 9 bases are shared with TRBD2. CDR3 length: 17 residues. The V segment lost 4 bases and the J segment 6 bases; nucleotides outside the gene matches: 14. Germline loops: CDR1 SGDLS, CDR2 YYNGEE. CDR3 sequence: CASSHGLASGPGNEQFF. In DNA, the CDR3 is TGTGCCAGCAGCCATGGACTAGCGAGCGGCCCGGGCAATGAGCAGTTCTTC.

This CDR3 is CATSSRQDYEQYF. CDR3 sequence (DNA): TGTGCCACCAGCAGTAGGCAGGACTACGAGCAGTACTTC. The V call is TRBV15, the J call TRBJ2-7; no definite D call. V was trimmed by 3 bases and J by 3 bases, leaving 9 bases between them. Germline V gives CDR1 LNHNV, CDR2 YYDKDF (reference sequence). The CDR3 is 13 residues long.

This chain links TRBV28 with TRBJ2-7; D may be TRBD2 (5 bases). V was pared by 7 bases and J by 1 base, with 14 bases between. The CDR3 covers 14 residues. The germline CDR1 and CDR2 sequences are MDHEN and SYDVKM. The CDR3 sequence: CASKEAPPSYEQYF. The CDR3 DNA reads TGTGCCAGCAAGGAGGCGCCACCGTCCTACGAGCAGTACTTC. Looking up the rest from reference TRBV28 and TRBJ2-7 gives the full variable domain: DVKVTQSSRYLVKRTGEKVFLECVQDMDHENMFWYRQDPGLGLRLIYFSYDVKMKEKGDIPEGYSVSREKKERFSLILESASTNQTSMYLCASKEAPPSYEQYFGPGTRLTVT.

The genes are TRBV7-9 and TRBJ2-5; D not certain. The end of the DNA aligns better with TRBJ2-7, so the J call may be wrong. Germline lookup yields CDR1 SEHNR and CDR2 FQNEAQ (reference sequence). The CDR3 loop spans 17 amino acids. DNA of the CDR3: TGTGCCAGCAGCTCCTCAAGGCCTCAGACAAGAATCTACGAGCAGTACTTC. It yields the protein CASSSSRPQTRIYEQYF.

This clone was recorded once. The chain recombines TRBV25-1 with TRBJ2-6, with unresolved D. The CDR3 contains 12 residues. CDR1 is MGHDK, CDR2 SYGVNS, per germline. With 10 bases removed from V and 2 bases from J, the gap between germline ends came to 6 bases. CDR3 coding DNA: TGTGCCACGCGTACTGGGGCCAACGTCCTGACTTTC. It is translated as CATRTGANVLTF.

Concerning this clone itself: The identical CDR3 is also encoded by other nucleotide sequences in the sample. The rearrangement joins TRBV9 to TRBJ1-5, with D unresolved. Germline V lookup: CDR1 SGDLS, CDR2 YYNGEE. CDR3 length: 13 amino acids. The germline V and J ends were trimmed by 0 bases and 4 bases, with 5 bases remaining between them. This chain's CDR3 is CASSVGTNQPQHF. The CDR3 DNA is TGTGCCAGCAGCGTAGGGACTAATCAGCCCCAGCATTTT.

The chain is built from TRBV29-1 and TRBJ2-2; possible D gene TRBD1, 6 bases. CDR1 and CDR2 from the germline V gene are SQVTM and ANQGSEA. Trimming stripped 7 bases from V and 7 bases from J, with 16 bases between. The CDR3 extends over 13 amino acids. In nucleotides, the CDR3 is TGCAGCGCCTTCCTAGGGGGTATCGGGGAGCTGTTTTTT. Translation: CSAFLGGIGELFF.

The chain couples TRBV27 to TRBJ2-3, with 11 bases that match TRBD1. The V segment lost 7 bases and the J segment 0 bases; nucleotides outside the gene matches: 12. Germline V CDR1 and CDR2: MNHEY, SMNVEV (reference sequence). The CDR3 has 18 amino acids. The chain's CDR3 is CASIPLPGQGVSTDTQYF. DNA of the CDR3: TGTGCCAGCATCCCACTACCGGGACAGGGGGTTAGCACAGATACGCAGTATTTT.

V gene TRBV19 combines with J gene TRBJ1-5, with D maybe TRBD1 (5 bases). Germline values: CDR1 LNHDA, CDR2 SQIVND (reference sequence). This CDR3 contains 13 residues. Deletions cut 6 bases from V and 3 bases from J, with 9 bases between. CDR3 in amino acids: CASREGPNQPQHF. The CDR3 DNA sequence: TGTGCCAGTAGAGAGGGGCCCAATCAGCCCCAGCATTTT. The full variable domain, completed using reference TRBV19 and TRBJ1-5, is DGGITQSPKYLFRKEGQNVTLSCEQNLNHDAMYWYRQDPGQGLRLIYYSQIVNDFQKGDIAEGYSVSREKKESFPLTVTSAQKNPTAFYLCASREGPNQPQHFGDGTRLSIL.

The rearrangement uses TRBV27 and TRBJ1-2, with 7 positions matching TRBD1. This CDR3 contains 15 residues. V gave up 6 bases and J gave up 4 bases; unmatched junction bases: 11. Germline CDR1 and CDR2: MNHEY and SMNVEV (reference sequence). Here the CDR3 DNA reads TGTGCCAGCAGACCTCGACAGGGAATAGTCTATGGCTACACCTTC. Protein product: CASRPRQGIVYGYTF.

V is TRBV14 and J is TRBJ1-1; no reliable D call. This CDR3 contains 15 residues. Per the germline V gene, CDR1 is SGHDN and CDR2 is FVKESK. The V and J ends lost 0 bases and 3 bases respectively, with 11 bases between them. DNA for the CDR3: TGTGCCAGCAGCCAAGAAGGGAGAGGGTACACTGAAGCTTTCTTT. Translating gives CASSQEGRGYTEAFF.

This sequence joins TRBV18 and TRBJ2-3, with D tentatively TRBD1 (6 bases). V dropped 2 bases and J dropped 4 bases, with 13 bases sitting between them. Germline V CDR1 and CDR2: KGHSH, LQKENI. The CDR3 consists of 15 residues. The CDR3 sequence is CASSPGTHRADTQYF. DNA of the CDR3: TGTGCCAGCTCACCAGGGACCCACAGGGCAGATACGCAGTATTTT.

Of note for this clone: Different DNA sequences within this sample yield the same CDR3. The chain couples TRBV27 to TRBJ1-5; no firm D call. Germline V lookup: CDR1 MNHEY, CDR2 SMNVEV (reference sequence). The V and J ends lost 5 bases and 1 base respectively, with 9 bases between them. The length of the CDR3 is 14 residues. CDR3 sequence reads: CASSPPGSNQPQHF. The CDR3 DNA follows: TGTGCCAGCAGTCCACCCGGGAGCAATCAGCCCCAGCATTTT.

CDR3 DNA sequence: TGTGCCAGCAGCGTAGTTCCAGGGGGTTACACTGAAGCTTTCTTT. It translates to CASSVVPGGYTEAFF. The rearrangement joins TRBV9 to TRBJ1-1, with 7 nucleotides matching TRBD1. The germline V gene encodes CDR1 SGDLS and CDR2 YYNGEE. Unmatched junction bases numbered 5, after V lost 0 bases and J lost 3 bases. The CDR3 is 15 residues long.

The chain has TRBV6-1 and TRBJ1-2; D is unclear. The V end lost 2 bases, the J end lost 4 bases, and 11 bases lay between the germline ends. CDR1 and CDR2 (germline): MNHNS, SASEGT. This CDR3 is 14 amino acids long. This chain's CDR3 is CASSERVGFYGYTF. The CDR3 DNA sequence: TGTGCCAGCAGTGAAAGAGTTGGGTTCTATGGCTACACCTTC.

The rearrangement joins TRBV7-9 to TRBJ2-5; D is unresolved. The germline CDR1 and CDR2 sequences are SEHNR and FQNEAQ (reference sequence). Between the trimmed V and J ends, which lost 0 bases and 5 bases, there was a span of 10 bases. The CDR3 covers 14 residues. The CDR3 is CASSLANYEETQYF. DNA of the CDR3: TGTGCCAGCAGCTTAGCGAATTACGAGGAGACCCAGTACTTC.

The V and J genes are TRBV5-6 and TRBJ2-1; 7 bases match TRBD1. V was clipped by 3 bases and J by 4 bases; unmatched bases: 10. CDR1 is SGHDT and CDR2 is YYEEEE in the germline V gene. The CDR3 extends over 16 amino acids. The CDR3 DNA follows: TGTGCCAGCAGCTCCGACAGGGACCAAAATTACAATGAGCAGTTCTTC. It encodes CASSSDRDQNYNEQFF.

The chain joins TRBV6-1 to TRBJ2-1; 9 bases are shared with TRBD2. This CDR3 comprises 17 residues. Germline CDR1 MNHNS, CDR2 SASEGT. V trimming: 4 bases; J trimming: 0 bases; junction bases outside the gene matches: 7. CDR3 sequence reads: CASSGPTSGDSYNEQFF. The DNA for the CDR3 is TGTGCCAGCAGTGGACCGACTAGCGGAGACTCCTACAATGAGCAGTTCTTC.